The 3 T cell receptor beta chains below come from one sample, sequenced in a study of T cells after yellow fever vaccination (dated by TCRdb to the late 2010s). The treatment or condition label for this specimen denotes: live attenuated yellow fever vaccine strain. Libraries were made using 5' RACE. This sample was sequenced with an Illumina HiSeq 2500. TCRdb took the public reads, trimmed them with fastp at Q25, ran MiXCR for clone calling and kept in-frame beta chains. Rows with one shared CDR3 protein collapse into an entry with the most common genes and DNA. The sample table contains 30,000 to 35,000 distinct CDR3 sequences; only one count was recorded for 6.6% of them. Approximately 23% of the sample rests with the top ten. Sequenced here: PBMCs, either bulk or a sorted T-cell subset (CD4+, CD8+, memory, or dextramer-sorted; not recorded which), sampled on the day of the first yellow fever vaccination. Receptors were obtained from a man between 18 and 29 years old who received the YFV17D yellow fever vaccine.

Many counts were recorded for this clonotype. The J gene is TRBJ2-3, the V gene TRBV19, with D tentatively TRBD1 (6 bases). Per germline, CDR1 LNHDA and CDR2 SQIVND (reference sequence). The CDR3 is made up of 14 amino acids. The V gene lost 9 bases and the J gene lost 2 bases, with 15 bases spanning the gap. The CDR3 DNA follows: TGTGCCAGCCGACAGGAGCACGCCACAGATACGCAGTATTTT. Protein: CASRQEHATDTQYF.

This clonotype was recorded at least ten times. V gene TRBV6-2 or TRBV6-3 combines with J gene TRBJ1-1; D call uncertain. Germline-derived CDR1 and CDR2 are MNHEY and SVGEGT. This CDR3 comprises 13 residues. The ends were cut back, 2 bases at V and 1 base at J, with 5 bases in the middle. CDR3 in amino acids: CASSYRGNTEAFF. CDR3 nucleotide sequence: TGTGCCAGCAGTTACCGGGGGAACACTGAAGCTTTCTTT.

This sequence joins TRBV19 and TRBJ1-3, with D tentatively TRBD1 (5 bases). V gave up 5 bases and J gave up 0 bases, with 14 bases separating them. Germline V gene lookup returns CDR1 LNHDA and CDR2 SQIVND (reference sequence). The CDR3 runs 16 residues. CDR3 in DNA: TGTGCCAGTAGTCGGCAGGGAACCGTCTCTGGAAACACCATATATTTT. Translation gives CASSRQGTVSGNTIYF.